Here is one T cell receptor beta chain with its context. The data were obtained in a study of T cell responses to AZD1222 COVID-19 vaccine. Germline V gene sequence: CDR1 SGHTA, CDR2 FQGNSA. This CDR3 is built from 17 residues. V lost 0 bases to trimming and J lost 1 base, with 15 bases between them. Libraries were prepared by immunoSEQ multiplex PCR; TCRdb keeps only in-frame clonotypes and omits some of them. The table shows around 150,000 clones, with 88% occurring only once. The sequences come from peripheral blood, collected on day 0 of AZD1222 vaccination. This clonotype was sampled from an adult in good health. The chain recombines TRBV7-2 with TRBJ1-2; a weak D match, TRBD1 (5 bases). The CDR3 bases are TGTGCCAGCAGCTTAGCGCCAGGGCCCCTCGTTAACTATGGCTACACCTTC. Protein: CASSLAPGPLVNYGYTF.